The clone carrying this T cell receptor beta chain was seen at least ten times. Its antigen is undetermined. Clones were read by immunoSEQ multiplex PCR, and TCRdb kept only the in-frame ones, dropping some. The sample counts around 24,000 clones, none seen once; the ten largest own less than 2%. This entry belongs to a study of T cells after posttransplantation cyclophosphamide. Points from the study as a whole: Tissue-infiltrating T cells from skin or gut overlapped little with blood T cells.

Cyclophosphamide on days +3 and +4 followed busulfan-fludarabine conditioning and a marrow graft. The germline V gene encodes CDR1 SGHVS and CDR2 FNYEAQ. J lost 4 bases, V lost 3 bases, and 8 bases had no gene match. This CDR3 has 16 amino acids. The TCR originated in a male patient younger than 35 who received an allogeneic stem cell transplant from a related donor, was CMV-positive, and had no GVHD. Some T cells may be the graft donor's. The chain links TRBV7-6 to TRBJ2-1; 8 positions match TRBD2. Here the sequenced sample was PBMCs, taken after allogeneic stem cell transplant with posttransplant cyclophosphamide. CDR3 region: CASSLAGGAPYNEQFF. The CDR3 DNA follows: TGTGCCAGCAGCTTGGCCGGGGGGGCCCCTTACAATGAGCAGTTCTTC.